This T cell receptor beta chain comes out of a study of blood T cells in healthy people across ages. Samples had at least 7 million PBMCs isolated from them. After removal of 2 bases from V and 0 bases from J, the junction contained 4 bases not matched to a gene. There are 17 residues in the CDR3. The V gene's germline CDR1 is KGHSH and CDR2 LQKENI. A sample-barcoded 5' primer and a J-beta primer mix were used in a second PCR of roughly 6 to 11 cycles. Using its own MiXCR run on the 5' RACE reads, TCRdb lists one record per CDR3 protein. There are about 750,000 distinct CDR3 sequences in the sample; about 53% occur only once, and under 50% lies in the top ten. Study results and caveats: While age rose, TCR beta diversity per million T cells dropped in a roughly linear way. Naive T cell percentage showed a strong correlation with the diversity of TCR beta.

Points on this clonotype: Its antigen is not known.

This chain joins TRBV18 and TRBJ2-6, with 7 positions matching TRBD1. This TCR was recovered from a man older than 75 in good health. The material sequenced was blood. CDR3 in DNA: TGTGCCAGCTCACCAAGGGGACAGAACTCTGGGGCCAACGTCCTGACTTTC. Its translation: CASSPRGQNSGANVLTF. The full variable domain, completed using reference TRBV18 and TRBJ2-6, is NAGVMQNPRHLVRRRGQEARLRCSPMKGHSHVYWYRQLPEEGLKFMVYLQKENIIDESGMPKERFSAEFPKEGPSILRIQQVVRGDSAAYFCASSPRGQNSGANVLTFGAGSRLTVL.